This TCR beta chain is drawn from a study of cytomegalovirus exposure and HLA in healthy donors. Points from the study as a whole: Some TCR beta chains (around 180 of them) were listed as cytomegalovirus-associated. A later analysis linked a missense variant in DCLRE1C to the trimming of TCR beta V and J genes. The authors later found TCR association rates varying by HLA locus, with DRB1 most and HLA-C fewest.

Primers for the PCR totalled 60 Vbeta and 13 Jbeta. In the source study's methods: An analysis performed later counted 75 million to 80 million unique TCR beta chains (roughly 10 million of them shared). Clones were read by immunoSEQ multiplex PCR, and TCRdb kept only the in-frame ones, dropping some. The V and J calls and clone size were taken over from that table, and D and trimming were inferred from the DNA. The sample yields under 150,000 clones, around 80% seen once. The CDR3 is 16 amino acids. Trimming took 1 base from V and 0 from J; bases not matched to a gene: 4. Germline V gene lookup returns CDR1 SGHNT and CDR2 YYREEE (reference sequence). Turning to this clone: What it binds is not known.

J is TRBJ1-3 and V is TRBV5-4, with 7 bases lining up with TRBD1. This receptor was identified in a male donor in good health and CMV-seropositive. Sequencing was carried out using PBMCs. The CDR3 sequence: CASSLTQGFSGNTIYF. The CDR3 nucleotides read TGTGCCAGCAGCTTGACACAGGGGTTCTCTGGAAACACCATATATTTT. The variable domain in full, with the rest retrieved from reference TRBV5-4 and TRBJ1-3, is ETGVTQSPTHLIKTRGQQVTLRCSSQSGHNTVSWYQQALGQGPQFIFQYYREEENGRGNFPPRFSGLQFPNYSSELNVNALELDDSALYLCASSLTQGFSGNTIYFGEGSWLTVV.